This T cell receptor (beta chain) was retrieved from a study of neurological immune-mediated disorders. The cDNA was generated by 5'RACE with 10-nucleotide random UMIs. Each CDR3 protein gets one entry after TCRdb re-called the 5' RACE reads with MiXCR. The repertoire holds tens of thousands of distinct CDR3 sequences, with roughly 3.5% as singletons. This clonotype has at least ten counts. Germline CDR1 is ENHRY and CDR2 is SYGVKD. The CDR3 has 14 residues. V lost 5 bases to trimming and J lost 6 bases, with 15 bases between them. The sequence derives from a woman aged 45-60 years with multiple sclerosis. Source material: PBMCs. The chain joins TRBV10-3 to TRBJ2-3; D possibly corresponds to TRBD2 (5 bases). CDR3 DNA: TGTGCCATCAGTCGGGCCGCCGGGGAGGATACGCAGTATTTT. It codes for CAISRAAGEDTQYF.